One and the same sample provided the 29 T cell receptor beta chains below, sequenced in a study of vaccination and CD4 T cells after COVID-19. Sequencing of the DNA from cultured CD4+ T cells was carried out with the Oncomine TCR Beta short-read assay. TCRdb re-analysed the PCR reads in MiXCR, keeping a single row per CDR3 protein. This table has 7,700 or so distinct CDR3 sequences, under 45% appearing once. Specified treatment: roughly ten-day PBMC culture with coronavirus spike peptide pools or control peptides (ViraFEST assay). One should note that the unexposed donor's CD4+ T cells were collected before the COVID-19 pandemic (2011-2018). No cognate antigen is known for these TCRs. Sequencing used CD4+ T cells from blood, cultured in vitro. These receptors were obtained from a human donor in good health.

This chain joins TRBV6-1 and TRBJ2-7; TRBD2 matches at 10 bases. CDR3 length equals 13 residues. V trimming: 8 bases; J trimming: 7 bases; junction bases outside the gene matches: 8. Germline V CDR1 and CDR2: MNHNS, SASEGT. The CDR3 loop is CASGLAGAGEQYF. The CDR3 DNA reads as TGTGCCAGCGGTCTAGCGGGGGCGGGGGAGCAGTACTTC.

The J gene is TRBJ2-5, the V gene TRBV2; no reliable D call. Germline values: CDR1 SNHLY, CDR2 FYNNEI. The CDR3 extends over 13 amino acids. Trimming cost V 5 bases and J 2 bases, with 9 bases left between them. The CDR3 region is CASSPSRQETQYF. The CDR3 nucleotides read TGTGCCAGCAGTCCTTCTAGACAAGAGACCCAGTACTTC.

This sequence joins TRBV2 and TRBJ1-3; D unclear. V shed 7 bases and J shed 0 bases, with 10 bases lying between them. In germline, CDR1 is SNHLY, CDR2 FYNNEI. The CDR3 is made up of 14 amino acids. Written as DNA, the CDR3 is TGTGCCAGCACCCGCGGGATCTCTGGAAACACCATATATTTT. This translates into CASTRGISGNTIYF.

The chain has TRBV29-1 and TRBJ1-4; 8 bases map to TRBD1. The V and J ends lost 7 bases and 5 bases, in that order; junction bases with no gene match: 12. This CDR3 has 15 amino acids. Germline V gene data show CDR1 as SQVTM and CDR2 as ANQGSEA. CDR3 nucleotides: TGCAGCGCCCGGGGACAGGCCGCCGACAATGAAAAACTGTTTTTT. The encoded protein is CSARGQAADNEKLFF. Looking up the rest from reference TRBV29-1 and TRBJ1-4 gives the full variable domain: SAVISQKPSRDICQRGTSLTIQCQVDSQVTMMFWYRQQPGQSLTLIATANQGSEATYESGFVIDKFPISRPNLTFSTLTVSNMSPEDSSIYLCSARGQAADNEKLFFGSGTQLSVL.

The chain links TRBV7-2 to TRBJ2-3; no firm D call. The V gene's germline CDR1 is SGHTA and CDR2 FQGNSA. The CDR3 extends over 13 amino acids. V lost 2 bases and J lost 5, with 8 bases in between. The CDR3 reads CASSLSQVDTQYF. The CDR3 bases are TGTGCCAGCAGCTTAAGTCAGGTAGATACGCAGTATTTT.

This chain connects TRBV20-1 to TRBJ1-6; 8 bases are a match to TRBD1. Germline CDR1 reads DFQATT; CDR2 reads SNEGSKA (reference sequence). V dropped 4 bases and J dropped 6; count of bases not matched to a gene: 2. The CDR3 is 13 residues long. The CDR3 bases are TGCAGTGCTAAGACAGGGGTTAATTCACCCCTCCACTTT. Its protein product is CSAKTGVNSPLHF.

V gene TRBV5-6 combines with J gene TRBJ2-3; D gene ambiguous. Per germline, CDR1 SGHDT and CDR2 YYEEEE. The CDR3 has 15 residues. The V gene lost 6 bases and the J gene lost 4 bases, with 18 bases spanning the gap. CDR3 protein: CASKPRAEYSDTQYF. The CDR3 bases are TGTGCCAGCAAACCACGGGCCGAATATTCAGATACGCAGTATTTT.

The V gene is TRBV21-1, the J gene TRBJ1-2; whether TRBD1, the table's D call, matches the DNA was not checked. TRBV21-1 is reported as a pseudogene. The CDR3 contains 15 residues. CDR3 in DNA: TGTGCCAGCCCCATGGGCCGGGGGCGGTGGAATGGCTACACCTTC. Protein sequence: CASPMGRGRWNGYTF.

The chain links TRBV27 to TRBJ1-2; possibly TRBD1 for D (5 bases). This CDR3 region has 15 residues. Trimming shortened V by 2 bases and J by 4 bases, and 14 bases separated the two germline ends. CDR1 MNHEY and CDR2 SMNVEV come from the germline V gene (reference sequence). The CDR3 nucleotides read TGTGCCAGCAGTTTAAATCCGACGGGGCCCTATGGCTACACCTTC. Protein: CASSLNPTGPYGYTF.

This clonotype was seen a handful of times. The chain carries TRBV2 and TRBJ1-2, with 7 bases fitting TRBD1. With V trimmed by 6 bases and J by 4 bases, 8 bases remained unmatched. Germline loops: CDR1 SNHLY, CDR2 FYNNEI. The length of the CDR3 is 14 residues. CDR3: CASRPGQSLYGYTF. For the CDR3, the DNA is TGTGCCAGCAGACCGGGACAGAGTCTCTATGGCTACACCTTC. Full variable domain (outside the CDR3, taken from reference TRBV2 and TRBJ1-2): EPEVTQTPSHQVTQMGQEVILRCVPISNHLYFYWYRQILGQKVEFLVSFYNNEISEKSEIFDDQFSVERPDGSNFTLKIRSTKLEDSAMYFCASRPGQSLYGYTFGSGTRLTVV.

The genes are TRBV7-2 and TRBJ1-6, with no clear D. Per germline, CDR1 SGHTA and CDR2 FQGNSA. The length of the CDR3 is 14 residues. The V end lost 2 bases, the J end lost 6 bases, and 8 bases lay between the germline ends. Written as DNA, the CDR3 is TGTGCCAGCAGCTTAAACAGCCTTAATTCACCCCTCCACTTT. Translation gives CASSLNSLNSPLHF.

The chain joins TRBV29-1 to TRBJ2-7; 8 nucleotides line up with TRBD1. Germline V gene lookup returns CDR1 SQVTM and CDR2 ANQGSEA. J was trimmed by 2 bases and V by 0 bases; bases with no gene match: 3. CDR3 length: 14 amino acids. The CDR3 DNA reads as TGCAGCGTTGAAGAGGACAGGGTTACCTACGAGCAGTACTTC. Translation: CSVEEDRVTYEQYF.

V is TRBV2 and J is TRBJ2-2, with TRBD2 matching 8 bases. The CDR3 consists of 14 residues. Germline lookup yields CDR1 SNHLY and CDR2 FYNNEI. The CDR3 is CATGGGENTGELFF. CDR3 nucleotide sequence: TGTGCTACCGGGGGGGGTGAGAACACCGGGGAGCTGTTTTTT.

This clonotype was recorded a few times. V gene TRBV5-1 combines with J gene TRBJ1-2, with 11 nucleotides matching TRBD1. V was clipped by 4 bases and J by 8 bases; unmatched bases: 4. There are 13 residues in the CDR3. The germline CDR1 and CDR2 sequences are SGHRS and YFSETQ. The CDR3 DNA reads TGCGCCAGCAGCCGGACAGGGGGCGTCGGCTACACCTTC. It translates to CASSRTGGVGYTF.

The chain employs TRBV20-1 and TRBJ1-1; 7 bases are shared with TRBD1. V dropped 0 bases and J dropped 10; count of bases not matched to a gene: 14. The CDR3 has 15 residues. Germline CDR1 reads DFQATT; CDR2 reads SNEGSKA (reference sequence). The chain's CDR3 is CSARDARVGGTVAFF. The CDR3 nucleotides read TGCAGTGCTAGAGATGCCAGGGTAGGAGGGACAGTAGCTTTCTTT.

In this sample, this clonotype turned up a few times. The chain is built from TRBV27 and TRBJ2-7; the D call may be TRBD1 or TRBD2 (5 bases each). This CDR3 has 15 amino acids. The germline V gene has CDR1 MNHEY and CDR2 SMNVEV (reference sequence). Trimming shortened V by 8 bases and J by 2 bases, and 19 bases separated the two germline ends. The CDR3 coding sequence is TGTGCCAGCTCAGCAAGGGACCCCGCGCCCTACGAGCAGTACTTC. It encodes CASSARDPAPYEQYF.

The rearrangement uses TRBV4-1 and TRBJ2-1, with 10 bases aligning to TRBD2. Germline V CDR1 and CDR2: MGHRA, YSYEKL. Losses at the gene ends were 3 bases for V and 5 bases for J; bases not matched to a gene: 4. The length of the CDR3 is 15 residues. The CDR3: CASSHASGGNNEQFF. The CDR3 nucleotides are TGCGCCAGCAGCCACGCTAGCGGGGGCAACAATGAGCAGTTCTTC.

This chain connects TRBV27 to TRBJ2-1; D not certain. Germline V gene lookup returns CDR1 MNHEY and CDR2 SMNVEV (reference sequence). V dropped 2 bases and J dropped 2 bases, with 16 bases sitting between them. CDR3 size: 17 residues. As DNA, the CDR3 is TGTGCCAGCAGTTTAGCCCCCAAAGGACGACCCTACAATGAGCAGTTCTTC. Protein sequence: CASSLAPKGRPYNEQFF.

The chain links TRBV5-1 to TRBJ1-2, with 8 bases that match TRBD1. The CDR3 spans 15 residues. V gave up 4 bases and J gave up 8 bases; unmatched junction bases: 13. Germline CDR1 SGHRS, CDR2 YFSETQ. CDR3 sequence reads: CASSHLSDREEGYTF. CDR3 nucleotides: TGCGCCAGCAGCCACCTATCGGACAGGGAGGAAGGCTACACCTTC.

The sample holds a few counts of this clonotype. CDR3 amino acids: CASSLATGGNTEAFF. CDR3 coding DNA: TGTGCCAGCAGCTTAGCGACGGGGGGCAACACTGAAGCTTTCTTT. V gene TRBV7-9 combines with J gene TRBJ1-1, with D maybe TRBD1 (6 bases). CDR1 and CDR2 from the germline V gene are SEHNR and FQNEAQ (reference sequence). The CDR3 has 15 amino acids. V was cut by 0 bases and J by 2 bases, with 10 bases left in between.

The rearrangement uses TRBV6-5 and TRBJ2-7; 11 bases are a match to TRBD2. This CDR3 contains 15 residues. The germline V gene has CDR1 MNHEY and CDR2 SVGAGI. Trimming cost V 6 bases and J 0 bases; bases outside gene matches: 4. The CDR3: CASSLLAGDSYEQYF. The CDR3 nucleotides read TGTGCCAGCAGCTTACTAGCGGGGGACTCCTACGAGCAGTACTTC.

This chain's CDR3 is CACDRDTEAFF. The DNA for the CDR3 is TGTGCCTGTGACAGGGACACTGAAGCTTTCTTT. The J gene is TRBJ1-1, the V gene TRBV30, with TRBD1 identical over 7 bases. V was pared by 6 bases and J by 3 bases, with 1 base of the junction left unmatched. The V gene's germline CDR1 is GTSNPN and CDR2 SVGIG (reference sequence). The CDR3 has 11 amino acids.

This chain links TRBV6-1 with TRBJ1-6; maybe TRBD1 (6 bases). The CDR3 contains 14 residues. The germline gives CDR1 MNHNS, CDR2 SASEGT. The V end lost 5 bases, the J end lost 10 bases, and 15 bases lay between the germline ends. In nucleotides, the CDR3 is TGTGCCAGCAGTACAGGGTTTGTCGGCTCACCCCTCCACTTT. It is translated as CASSTGFVGSPLHF.

There are a few counts of this clonotype. This chain uses TRBV19 with TRBJ1-2; D unclear. Trimming removed 3 bases at V and 7 bases at J, with 15 bases between. The CDR3 covers 14 residues. Germline V lookup: CDR1 LNHDA, CDR2 SQIVND (reference sequence). The CDR3 sequence is CASSIMAVTGGYTF. The DNA of the CDR3 is TGTGCCAGTAGTATTATGGCAGTTACTGGTGGCTACACCTTC.

This clonotype has just a few counts. V and J are TRBV20-1 and TRBJ2-7; 10 bases map to TRBD2. The V and J ends lost 1 base and 12 bases, in that order; junction bases with no gene match: 12. CDR3 length: 14 amino acids. Per germline, CDR1 DFQATT and CDR2 SNEGSKA (reference sequence). The CDR3 sequence: CSARVVGASGSLYF. The CDR3 nucleotides are TGCAGTGCTAGAGTGGTAGGGGCTAGCGGGAGTCTGTACTTC.

The rearrangement uses TRBV10-1 and TRBJ1-4; no definite D call. Germline CDR1 reads WNHNN; CDR2 reads SYGVQD (reference sequence). The CDR3 loop spans 13 amino acids. Trimming shortened V by 0 bases and J by 10 bases, and 9 bases separated the two germline ends. CDR3 sequence: CASSESTVGKLFF. CDR3 nucleotides: TGCGCCAGCAGTGAGTCGACCGTAGGAAAACTGTTTTTT.

V is TRBV21-1 and J is TRBJ2-5; TRBD2 is the table's D call and was not checked against the DNA. TRBV21-1 is reported as a pseudogene. The CDR3 covers 16 residues. The CDR3 bases are TGTGCCAGCAGCACAAGGGGGAGGGATGGCGTTTGGACCCAGTACTTC. Translating it yields CASSTRGRDGVWTQYF.

This clonotype has only a few counts. The V and J genes are TRBV19 and TRBJ2-7, with TRBD1 matching 10 bases. This CDR3 has 15 amino acids. Germline CDR1 is LNHDA and CDR2 is SQIVND (reference sequence). V was pared by 3 bases and J by 2 bases, with 4 bases of the junction left unmatched. CDR3 region: CASSITGTGAYEQYF. The CDR3 nucleotides read TGTGCCAGTAGTATCACCGGGACAGGGGCCTACGAGCAGTACTTC.

The V call is TRBV7-2, the J call TRBJ2-6, with D possibly TRBD1 on 7 matching bases. The CDR3 is 17 residues long. Between the trimmed V and J ends, which lost 2 bases and 1 base, there was a span of 12 bases. CDR1 is SGHTA, CDR2 FQGNSA, per germline. The CDR3 DNA sequence: TGTGCCAGCAGCTTATCGCCAGGGGGGTCTGGGGCCAACGTCCTGACTTTC. As protein: CASSLSPGGSGANVLTF.